One and the same sample provided the 27 T cell receptor beta chains below, sequenced in a study of cytomegalovirus exposure and HLA in healthy donors. PCR employed 60 Vbeta and 13 Jbeta primers. Data came from immunoSEQ multiplex PCR; TCRdb stores just in-frame clones and leaves some out. The data hold approximately 170,000 clones, with roughly 84% observed a single time. Source material: PBMCs. These receptors came from a boy aged 2 to 10 in good health and CMV-seronegative.

There are a few counts of this clone. This chain uses TRBV5-6 with TRBJ2-6, with D perhaps matching TRBD2 (5 bases). The CDR3 covers 18 residues. V shed 1 base and J shed 0 bases, with 14 bases lying between them. Germline V CDR1 and CDR2: SGHDT, YYEEEE. The CDR3 sequence is CASSLLWVAGSGANVLTF. CDR3 coding DNA: TGTGCCAGCAGCTTGTTGTGGGTTGCGGGCTCTGGGGCCAACGTCCTGACTTTC.

This chain links TRBV6-1 with TRBJ2-3; TRBD2 agrees at 10 bases. The length of the CDR3 is 15 residues. Germline V lookup: CDR1 MNHNS, CDR2 SASEGT. The trim removed 7 bases at V and 4 bases at J, leaving 8 bases unmatched. CDR3 loop: CASTPSGGVPDTQYF. In DNA form, the CDR3 reads TGTGCCAGCACCCCAAGCGGGGGGGTGCCAGATACGCAGTATTTT.

The chain is built from TRBV11-3 and TRBJ1-1, with D possibly being TRBD1 (6 bases). CDR3 length equals 13 residues. The germline V gene has CDR1 SGHNT and CDR2 YENEEA. Trimming shortened V by 0 bases and J by 6 bases, and 8 bases separated the two germline ends. DNA for the CDR3: TGTGCCAGCAGCTTAGAGGCAGGGGCTGAAGCTTTCTTT. Protein: CASSLEAGAEAFF.

The rearrangement uses TRBV30 and TRBJ1-1, with D tentatively TRBD1 (5 bases). This CDR3 comprises 12 residues. Trimming stripped 4 bases from V and 7 bases from J, with 13 bases between. CDR1 GTSNPN and CDR2 SVGIG come from the germline V gene (reference sequence). The CDR3 DNA is TGTGCCTGGACTGGGGGGTCCGGTGAAGCTTTCTTT. This encodes CAWTGGSGEAFF.

This chain connects TRBV18 to TRBJ1-2, with a possible D match to TRBD1 (5 bases). In germline, CDR1 is KGHSH, CDR2 LQKENI. V was cut by 1 base and J by 6 bases, with 12 bases left in between. The CDR3 spans 14 residues. DNA of the CDR3: TGTGCCAGCTCACCACGTTCGGGGGAAGATGGCTACACCTTC. It yields the protein CASSPRSGEDGYTF.

The chain combines TRBV7-9 with TRBJ1-2; TRBD1 might be the D (5 bases). The length of the CDR3 is 16 residues. Trimming took off 5 bases at V and 3 bases at J, with 19 bases between the two ends. The germline V gene encodes CDR1 SEHNR and CDR2 FQNEAQ (reference sequence). CDR3 residues: CASSLVQGLSYYGYTF. The CDR3 DNA reads as TGTGCCAGCAGCCTCGTCCAGGGACTTTCCTACTATGGCTACACCTTC.

This clone was seen a handful of times. The rearrangement links TRBV19 to TRBJ2-3; D is possibly TRBD2 (7 bases). This CDR3 is built from 14 residues. Germline V gene sequence: CDR1 LNHDA, CDR2 SQIVND (reference sequence). Trimming stripped 3 bases from V and 5 bases from J, with 12 bases between. Here the CDR3 reads CASSIGGARDTQYF. The CDR3 region has the DNA TGTGCCAGTAGTATTGGGGGGGCGCGAGATACGCAGTATTTT. Full variable domain (rest looked up from reference TRBV19 and TRBJ2-3): DGGITQSPKYLFRKEGQNVTLSCEQNLNHDAMYWYRQDPGQGLRLIYYSQIVNDFQKGDIAEGYSVSREKKESFPLTVTSAQKNPTAFYLCASSIGGARDTQYFGPGTRLTVL.

The V gene is TRBV6-6, the J gene TRBJ2-5, with D perhaps matching TRBD1 (6 bases). Germline V gene data show CDR1 as MNHNY and CDR2 as SVGAGI (reference sequence). V lost 7 bases, J lost 3 bases, and 9 bases lay in between. This CDR3 spans 12 amino acids. DNA of the CDR3: TGTGCCAGCAAGGGGGTAGAAGAGACCCAGTACTTC. Translating gives CASKGVEETQYF.

The chain combines TRBV11-2 with TRBJ2-3, with D perhaps TRBD2 (7 bases). This CDR3 has 13 residues. V lost 5 bases, J lost 5 bases, and 11 bases lay in between. Germline CDR1 reads SGHAT; CDR2 reads FQNNGV. CDR3: CASSAGAGDTQYF. The DNA of the CDR3 is TGTGCCAGCAGCGCGGGGGCCGGAGATACGCAGTATTTT.

The rearrangement links TRBV5-1 to TRBJ2-7; 11 nucleotides match TRBD2. The length of the CDR3 is 16 residues. The germline V gene encodes CDR1 SGHRS and CDR2 YFSETQ. Trimming at V came to 0 bases and at J to 4 bases, leaving 6 bases not matched to a gene. CDR3 in amino acids: CASSLETSGISYEQYF. In nucleotides, the CDR3 is TGCGCCAGCAGCTTGGAGACTAGCGGGATTTCATACGAGCAGTACTTC.

V is TRBV11-2 and J is TRBJ1-1; unclear D gene. Germline V CDR1 and CDR2: SGHAT, FQNNGV. V was trimmed by 0 bases and J by 1 base, leaving 9 bases between them. The CDR3 totals 15 residues. As DNA, the CDR3 is TGTGCCAGCAGCTTAGATCTTGGCAGGAACACTGAAGCTTTCTTT. Translation gives CASSLDLGRNTEAFF.

In its sample, this clone was seen once. The chain uses TRBV18 and TRBJ2-1; possibly TRBD2 for D (6 bases). Germline loops: CDR1 KGHSH, CDR2 LQKENI. V was cut by 4 bases and J by 1 base, with 14 bases left in between. This CDR3 is 16 amino acids long. DNA for the CDR3: TGTGCCAGCTCACTTTCCGGGAGCAGGTCCTACAATGAGCAGTTCTTC. Amino acid sequence: CASSLSGSRSYNEQFF. The entire variable domain, with the rest obtained from reference TRBV18 and TRBJ2-1, is as follows: NAGVMQNPRHLVRRRGQEARLRCSPMKGHSHVYWYRQLPEEGLKFMVYLQKENIIDESGMPKERFSAEFPKEGPSILRIQQVVRGDSAAYFCASSLSGSRSYNEQFFGPGTRLTVL.

The rearrangement joins TRBV27 to TRBJ2-1, with 9 bases aligning to TRBD2. The CDR3 consists of 17 residues. The germline CDR1 and CDR2 sequences are MNHEY and SMNVEV (reference sequence). The junction had 12 bases not matched to a gene; V was cut back by 5 bases and J by 4 bases. This chain's CDR3 is CASSHLGAGGWYNEQFF. The CDR3 nucleotides read TGTGCCAGCAGTCATCTCGGAGCGGGAGGATGGTACAATGAGCAGTTCTTC.

This sequence joins TRBV19 and TRBJ1-6; D not resolved. CDR1 and CDR2 from the germline V gene are LNHDA and SQIVND (reference sequence). With 5 bases removed from V and 0 bases from J, the gap between germline ends came to 23 bases. This CDR3 region has 20 residues. The CDR3: CASSSLLADPVSSYNSPLHF. The CDR3 region has the DNA TGTGCCAGTAGTTCTTTACTTGCGGATCCTGTTAGCTCCTATAATTCACCCCTCCACTTT.

The rearrangement links TRBV18 to TRBJ1-2; tentatively, D is TRBD1 (5 bases). The CDR3 extends over 12 amino acids. The V gene lost 6 bases and the J gene lost 6 bases, with 11 bases spanning the gap. Germline CDR1 and CDR2: KGHSH and LQKENI. The CDR3 DNA is TGTGCCAGCTCGCAGGGTCCCAATGGCTACACCTTC. Translating gives CASSQGPNGYTF.

The J gene is TRBJ1-4, the V gene TRBV7-9; a weak D match, TRBD1 (6 bases). V lost 5 bases to trimming and J lost 4 bases, with 14 bases between them. CDR1 is SEHNR, CDR2 FQNEAQ, per germline (reference sequence). This CDR3 spans 15 amino acids. This CDR3 is CASSLNAGDNEKLFF. CDR3 DNA sequence: TGTGCCAGCAGCCTAAACGCAGGGGATAATGAAAAACTGTTTTTT. Drawing the rest from reference TRBV7-9 and TRBJ1-4, the complete variable domain is DTGVSQNPRHKITKRGQNVTFRCDPISEHNRLYWYRQTLGQGPEFLTYFQNEAQLEKSRLLSDRFSAERPKGSFSTLEIQRTEQGDSAMYLCASSLNAGDNEKLFFGSGTQLSVL.

The chain has TRBV2 and TRBJ2-2, with 7 positions matching TRBD2. Unmatched junction bases numbered 1, after V lost 0 bases and J lost 0 bases. Looked up from germline, CDR1 is SNHLY and CDR2 is FYNNEI. The CDR3 extends over 16 amino acids. The CDR3 reads CASSEAGRANTGELFF. The DNA of the CDR3 is TGTGCCAGCAGTGAAGCGGGGAGGGCGAACACCGGGGAGCTGTTTTTT.

This clone was seen just once. The chain carries TRBV19 and TRBJ1-1; 11 positions match TRBD1. CDR1 and CDR2 (germline): LNHDA, SQIVND (reference sequence). V lost 10 bases to trimming and J lost 4 bases; unmatched junction nucleotides: 5. CDR3 length: 13 amino acids. In DNA, the CDR3 is TGTGCCACTAGGGACAGGGGGGGCACTGAAGCTTTCTTT. It is translated as CATRDRGGTEAFF.

The rearrangement joins TRBV14 to TRBJ2-1, with 8 bases fitting TRBD2. The CDR3 has 18 residues. With V trimmed by 8 bases and J by 13 bases, 28 bases remained unmatched. CDR1 is SGHDN and CDR2 is FVKESK in the germline V gene. The chain's CDR3 is CASPKLAVLCPYPKGQFF. The CDR3 DNA follows: TGTGCCAGCCCCAAACTAGCGGTCCTGTGCCCCTACCCCAAGGGCCAGTTCTTC.

CDR3 in amino acids: CASSFDGGARGYTF. In DNA form, the CDR3 reads TGTGCCAGCAGCTTTGACGGTGGCGCGAGGGGCTACACCTTC. The chain combines TRBV11-2 with TRBJ1-2; D unresolved. The CDR3 loop spans 14 amino acids. Germline V gene lookup returns CDR1 SGHAT and CDR2 FQNNGV. V was shortened by 3 bases and J by 8 bases, with 16 bases between the two germline ends.

This sequence joins TRBV27 and TRBJ2-1; D gene unclear. The V end lost 5 bases, the J end lost 2 bases, and 7 bases lay between the germline ends. The CDR3 loop spans 13 amino acids. Germline V gene lookup returns CDR1 MNHEY and CDR2 SMNVEV (reference sequence). The CDR3 spells CASSAPPYNEQFF. The DNA of the CDR3 is TGTGCCAGCAGTGCGCCCCCCTACAATGAGCAGTTCTTC.

The DNA for the CDR3 is TGTGCCAGTAGTATGGGGCAGATTAACTATGGCTACACCTTC. This sequence encodes CASSMGQINYGYTF. The chain recombines TRBV19 with TRBJ1-2; tentatively, D is TRBD1 (5 bases). The CDR3 spans 14 residues. Trimming pared 3 bases from V and 1 base from J, leaving 9 bases between. Germline V gene lookup returns CDR1 LNHDA and CDR2 SQIVND (reference sequence).

The chain combines TRBV7-9 with TRBJ2-5; 7 nucleotides match TRBD2. J was trimmed by 5 bases and V by 0 bases; bases with no gene match: 6. The germline gives CDR1 SEHNR, CDR2 FQNEAQ (reference sequence). The CDR3 is 15 amino acids. DNA for the CDR3: TGTGCCAGCAGCTTAGCGCTAGGGAGGGAGGAGACCCAGTACTTC. It is translated as CASSLALGREETQYF.

The rearrangement links TRBV30 to TRBJ1-1; 8 positions agree with TRBD1. Germline V gene sequence: CDR1 GTSNPN, CDR2 SVGIG (reference sequence). Germline trimming cut 1 base from V and 1 base from J; bases unmatched to any gene: 11. The CDR3 contains 17 residues. CDR3 loop: CAWSASPWTGTNTEAFF. The DNA for the CDR3 is TGTGCCTGGAGTGCATCGCCCTGGACAGGGACGAACACTGAAGCTTTCTTT.

This chain links TRBV7-2 with TRBJ2-1; 10 nucleotides line up with TRBD2. The CDR3 loop spans 13 amino acids. The germline V gene encodes CDR1 SGHTA and CDR2 FQGNSA. V lost 5 bases and J lost 10; bases outside the gene matches: 5. Here the CDR3 DNA reads TGTGCCAGCAGCCCGGGACTAGCGAGAGAGCAGTTCTTC. Amino acid sequence: CASSPGLAREQFF.

This chain joins TRBV9 and TRBJ2-3; unclear D gene. The CDR3 runs to 13 residues. Trimming took off 2 bases at V and 1 base at J, with 5 bases between the two ends. Germline CDR1 is SGDLS and CDR2 is YYNGEE. The CDR3 sequence is CASSVLGTDTQYF. For the CDR3, the DNA is TGTGCCAGCAGCGTCCTTGGCACAGATACGCAGTATTTT. Based on the CDR3 plus reference TRBV9 and TRBJ2-3, the full variable domain is DSGVTQTPKHLITATGQRVTLRCSPRSGDLSVYWYQQSLDQGLQFLIQYYNGEERAKGNILERFSAQQFPDLHSELNLSSLELGDSALYFCASSVLGTDTQYFGPGTRLTVL.

The chain links TRBV29-1 to TRBJ2-2; 9 bases are shared with TRBD1. This CDR3 spans 13 amino acids. CDR1 and CDR2 from the germline V gene are SQVTM and ANQGSEA. V shed 7 bases and J 3 bases; nucleotides not matched to a gene: 3. The CDR3 DNA sequence: TGCAGCGGCCGGGACAGGGACACCGGGGAGCTGTTTTTT. It encodes CSGRDRDTGELFF.